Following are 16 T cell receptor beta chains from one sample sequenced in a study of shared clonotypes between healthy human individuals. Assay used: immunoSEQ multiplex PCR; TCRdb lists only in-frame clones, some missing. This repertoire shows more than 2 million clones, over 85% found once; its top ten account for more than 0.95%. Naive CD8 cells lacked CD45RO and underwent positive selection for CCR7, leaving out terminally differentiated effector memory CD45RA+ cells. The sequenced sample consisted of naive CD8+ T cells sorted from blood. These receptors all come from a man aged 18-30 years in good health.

This CDR3 reads CASSQTSQGNYGYTF. Written as DNA, the CDR3 is TGCGCCAGCAGCCAAACTTCACAGGGGAACTATGGCTACACCTTC. V usage is TRBV4-1 and J usage is TRBJ1-2; 7 nucleotides agree with TRBD1. The CDR3 is made up of 15 amino acids. Trimming took 2 bases from V and 2 from J; bases not matched to a gene: 5. Looked up from germline, CDR1 is MGHRA and CDR2 is YSYEKL.

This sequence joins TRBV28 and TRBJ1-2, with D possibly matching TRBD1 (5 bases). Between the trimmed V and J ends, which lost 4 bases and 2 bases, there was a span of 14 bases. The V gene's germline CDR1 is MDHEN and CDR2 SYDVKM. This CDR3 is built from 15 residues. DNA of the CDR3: TGTGCCAGCAGTTCGACGGGACTGCTGAACTATGGCTACACCTTC. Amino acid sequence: CASSSTGLLNYGYTF.

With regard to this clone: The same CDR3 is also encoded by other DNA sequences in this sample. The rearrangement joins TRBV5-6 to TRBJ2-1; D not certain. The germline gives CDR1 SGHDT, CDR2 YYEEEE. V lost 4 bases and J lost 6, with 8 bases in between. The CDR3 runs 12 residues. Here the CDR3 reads CASSPGGNEQFF. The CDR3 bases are TGTGCCAGCAGCCCTGGCGGCAATGAGCAGTTCTTC.

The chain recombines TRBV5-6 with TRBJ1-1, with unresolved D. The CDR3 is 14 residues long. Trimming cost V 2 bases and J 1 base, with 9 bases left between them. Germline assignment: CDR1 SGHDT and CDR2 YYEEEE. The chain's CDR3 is CASSFTYSNTEAFF. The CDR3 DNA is TGTGCCAGCAGCTTCACATACTCGAACACTGAAGCTTTCTTT.

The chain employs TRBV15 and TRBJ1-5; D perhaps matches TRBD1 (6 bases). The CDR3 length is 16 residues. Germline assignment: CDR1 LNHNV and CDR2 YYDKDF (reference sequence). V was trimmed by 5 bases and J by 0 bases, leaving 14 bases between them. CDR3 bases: TGTGCCACCAGCCCTGGGGGCGAGAATAGCAATCAGCCCCAGCATTTT. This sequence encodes CATSPGGENSNQPQHF.

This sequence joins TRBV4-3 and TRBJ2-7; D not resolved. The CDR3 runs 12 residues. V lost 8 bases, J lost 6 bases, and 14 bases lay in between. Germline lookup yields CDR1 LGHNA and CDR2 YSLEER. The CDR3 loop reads CASGFFSGEQYF. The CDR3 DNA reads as TGCGCCAGCGGTTTTTTTTCAGGCGAGCAGTACTTC.

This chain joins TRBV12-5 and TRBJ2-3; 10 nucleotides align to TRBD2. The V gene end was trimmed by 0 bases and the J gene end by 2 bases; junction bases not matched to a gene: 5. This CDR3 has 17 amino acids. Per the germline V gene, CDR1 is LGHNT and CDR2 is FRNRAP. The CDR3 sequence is CASGLVLAGGLTDTQYF. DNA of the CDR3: TGTGCTAGTGGTTTGGTTTTAGCGGGAGGTCTCACAGATACGCAGTATTTT.

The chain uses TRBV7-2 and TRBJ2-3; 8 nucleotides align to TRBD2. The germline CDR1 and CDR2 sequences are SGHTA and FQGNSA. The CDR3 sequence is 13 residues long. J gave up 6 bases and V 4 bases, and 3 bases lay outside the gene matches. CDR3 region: CASSSVAGDTQYF. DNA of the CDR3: TGTGCCAGCAGCTCCGTAGCGGGGGATACGCAGTATTTT.

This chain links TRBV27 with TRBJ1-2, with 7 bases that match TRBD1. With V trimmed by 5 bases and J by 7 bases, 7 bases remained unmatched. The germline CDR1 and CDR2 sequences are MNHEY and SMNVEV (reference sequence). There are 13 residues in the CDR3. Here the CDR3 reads CASSPGGTFGYTF. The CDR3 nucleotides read TGTGCCAGCAGTCCAGGGGGGACGTTTGGCTACACCTTC.

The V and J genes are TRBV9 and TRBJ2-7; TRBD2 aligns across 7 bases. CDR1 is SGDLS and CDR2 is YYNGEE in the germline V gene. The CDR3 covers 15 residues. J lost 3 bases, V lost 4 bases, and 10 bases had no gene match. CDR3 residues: CASSPWGGALYEQYF. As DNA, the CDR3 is TGTGCCAGCAGCCCCTGGGGAGGGGCCCTCTACGAGCAGTACTTC.

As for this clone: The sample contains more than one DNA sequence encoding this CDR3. The CDR3 protein is CASSLGLATYEQYF. As DNA, the CDR3 is TGTGCCAGCAGCTTAGGACTAGCAACCTACGAGCAGTACTTC. The chain joins TRBV11-2 to TRBJ2-7, with 7 bases identical to TRBD2. Germline assignment: CDR1 SGHAT and CDR2 FQNNGV. There are 14 residues in the CDR3. Trimming removed 1 base from V and 2 bases from J; junction bases left unmatched: 2.

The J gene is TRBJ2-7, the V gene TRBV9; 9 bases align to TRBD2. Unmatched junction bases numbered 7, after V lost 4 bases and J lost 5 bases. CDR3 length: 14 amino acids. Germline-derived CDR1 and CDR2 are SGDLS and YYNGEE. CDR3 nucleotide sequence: TGTGCCAGCAGCCCTAGCGGGGAAGCTCACGAGCAGTACTTC. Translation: CASSPSGEAHEQYF. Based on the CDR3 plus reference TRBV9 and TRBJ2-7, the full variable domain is DSGVTQTPKHLITATGQRVTLRCSPRSGDLSVYWYQQSLDQGLQFLIQYYNGEERAKGNILERFSAQQFPDLHSELNLSSLELGDSALYFCASSPSGEAHEQYFGPGTRLTVT.

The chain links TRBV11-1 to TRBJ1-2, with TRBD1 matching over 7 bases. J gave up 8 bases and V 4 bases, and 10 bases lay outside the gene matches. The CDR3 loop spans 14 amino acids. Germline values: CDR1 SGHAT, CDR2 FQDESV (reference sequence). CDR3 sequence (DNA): TGTGCCAGCAGCTCCTTTGACAGGGCAGGGGGCTACACCTTC. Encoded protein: CASSSFDRAGGYTF.

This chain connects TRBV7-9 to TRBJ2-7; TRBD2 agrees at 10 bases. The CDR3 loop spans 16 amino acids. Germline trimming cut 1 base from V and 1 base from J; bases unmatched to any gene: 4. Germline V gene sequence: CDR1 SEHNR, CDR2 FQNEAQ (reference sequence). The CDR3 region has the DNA TGTGCCAGCAGCTTAGTACTAGCGGGGTTGTCCTACGAGCAGTACTTC. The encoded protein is CASSLVLAGLSYEQYF.

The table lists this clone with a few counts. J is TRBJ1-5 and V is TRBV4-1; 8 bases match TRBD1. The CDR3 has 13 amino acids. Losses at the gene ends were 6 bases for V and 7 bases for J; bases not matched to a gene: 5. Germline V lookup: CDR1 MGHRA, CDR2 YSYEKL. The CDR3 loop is CASSPGGGQPQHF. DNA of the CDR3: TGCGCCAGCAGTCCAGGGGGCGGACAGCCCCAGCATTTT.

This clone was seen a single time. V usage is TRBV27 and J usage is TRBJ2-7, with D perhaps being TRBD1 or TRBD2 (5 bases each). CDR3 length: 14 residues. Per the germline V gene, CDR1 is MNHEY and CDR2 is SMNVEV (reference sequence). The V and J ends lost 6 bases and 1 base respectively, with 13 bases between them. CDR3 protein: CASSFGDPSYEQYF. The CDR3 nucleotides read TGTGCCAGCAGCTTTGGGGACCCTTCCTACGAGCAGTACTTC.